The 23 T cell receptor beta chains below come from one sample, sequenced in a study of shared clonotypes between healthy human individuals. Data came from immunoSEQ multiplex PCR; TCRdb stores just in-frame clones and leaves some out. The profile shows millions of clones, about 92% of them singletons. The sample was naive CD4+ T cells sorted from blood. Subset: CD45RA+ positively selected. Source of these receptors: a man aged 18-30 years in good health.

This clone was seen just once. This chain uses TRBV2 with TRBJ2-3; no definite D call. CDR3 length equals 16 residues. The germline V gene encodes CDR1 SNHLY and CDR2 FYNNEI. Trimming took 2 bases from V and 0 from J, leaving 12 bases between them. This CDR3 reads CASSEMTGTSTDTQYF. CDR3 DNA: TGTGCCAGCAGTGAAATGACTGGAACTAGCACAGATACGCAGTATTTT.

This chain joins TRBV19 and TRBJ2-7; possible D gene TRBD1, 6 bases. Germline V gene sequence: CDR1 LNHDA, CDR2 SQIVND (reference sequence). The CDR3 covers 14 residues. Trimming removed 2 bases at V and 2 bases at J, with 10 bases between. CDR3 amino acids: CASSITGWAYEQYF. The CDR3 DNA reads TGTGCCAGTAGTATAACAGGGTGGGCCTACGAGCAGTACTTC.

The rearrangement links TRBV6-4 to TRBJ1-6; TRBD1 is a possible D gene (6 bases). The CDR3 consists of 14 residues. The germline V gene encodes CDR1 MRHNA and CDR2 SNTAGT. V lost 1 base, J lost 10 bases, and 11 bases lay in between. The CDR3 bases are TGTGCCAGCAGTGACTTACAGGGTGGCTCACCCCTCCACTTT. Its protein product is CASSDLQGGSPLHF.

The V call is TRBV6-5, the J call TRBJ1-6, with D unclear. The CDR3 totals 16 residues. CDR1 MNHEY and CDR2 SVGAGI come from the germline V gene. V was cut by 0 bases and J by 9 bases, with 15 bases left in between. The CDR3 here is CASSYSLYDTSSPLHF. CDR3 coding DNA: TGTGCCAGCAGTTACTCCCTGTATGACACCTCTTCACCCCTCCACTTT.

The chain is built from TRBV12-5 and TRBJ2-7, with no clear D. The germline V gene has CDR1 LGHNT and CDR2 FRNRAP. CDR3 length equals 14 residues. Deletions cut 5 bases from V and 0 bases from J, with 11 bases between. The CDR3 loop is CASGPRGPSYEQYF. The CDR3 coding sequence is TGTGCTAGTGGTCCTAGAGGTCCCTCCTACGAGCAGTACTTC. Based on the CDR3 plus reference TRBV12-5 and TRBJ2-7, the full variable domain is DARVTQTPRHKVTEMGQEVTMRCQPILGHNTVFWYRQTMMQGLELLAYFRNRAPLDDSGMPKDRFSAEMPDATLATLKIQPSEPRDSAVYFCASGPRGPSYEQYFGPGTRLTVT.

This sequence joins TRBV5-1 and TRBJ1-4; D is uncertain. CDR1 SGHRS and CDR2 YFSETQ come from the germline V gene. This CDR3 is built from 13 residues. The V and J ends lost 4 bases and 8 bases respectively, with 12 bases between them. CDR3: CASSPHLGEKLFF. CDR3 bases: TGCGCCAGCAGCCCGCACCTGGGCGAAAAACTGTTTTTT. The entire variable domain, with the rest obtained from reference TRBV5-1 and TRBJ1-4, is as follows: KAGVTQTPRYLIKTRGQQVTLSCSPISGHRSVSWYQQTPGQGLQFLFEYFSETQRNKGNFPGRFSGRQFSNSRSEMNVSTLELGDSALYLCASSPHLGEKLFFGSGTQLSVL.

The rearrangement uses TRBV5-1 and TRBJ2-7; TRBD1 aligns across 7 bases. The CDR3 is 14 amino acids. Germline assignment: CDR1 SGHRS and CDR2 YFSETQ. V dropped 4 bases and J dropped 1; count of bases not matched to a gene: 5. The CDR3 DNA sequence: TGCGCCAGCAGCCAGCAGGACAGGTCCTACGAGCAGTACTTC. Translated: CASSQQDRSYEQYF.

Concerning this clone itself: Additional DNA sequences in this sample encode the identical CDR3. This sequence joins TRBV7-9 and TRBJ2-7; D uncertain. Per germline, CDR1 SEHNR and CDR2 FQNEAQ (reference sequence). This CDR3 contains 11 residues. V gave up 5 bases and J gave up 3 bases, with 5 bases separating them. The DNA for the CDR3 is TGTGCCAGCAGCCCCATCTACGAGCAGTACTTC. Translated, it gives CASSPIYEQYF.

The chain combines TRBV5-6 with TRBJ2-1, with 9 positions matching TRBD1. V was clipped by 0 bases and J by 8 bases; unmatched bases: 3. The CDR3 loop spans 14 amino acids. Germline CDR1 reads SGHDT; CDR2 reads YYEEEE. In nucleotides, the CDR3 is TGTGCCAGCAGCTTGGGGACAGGGGCCCATGAGCAGTTCTTC. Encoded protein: CASSLGTGAHEQFF.

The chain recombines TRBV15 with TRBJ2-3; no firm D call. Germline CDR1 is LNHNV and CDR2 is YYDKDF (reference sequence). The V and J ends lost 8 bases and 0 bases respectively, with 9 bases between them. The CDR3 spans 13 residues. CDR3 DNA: TGTGCCACCCGCGCCCTTAGCACAGATACGCAGTATTTT. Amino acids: CATRALSTDTQYF.

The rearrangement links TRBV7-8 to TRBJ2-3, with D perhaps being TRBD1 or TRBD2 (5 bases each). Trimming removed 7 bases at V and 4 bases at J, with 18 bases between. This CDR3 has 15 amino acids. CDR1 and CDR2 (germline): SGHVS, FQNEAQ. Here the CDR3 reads CASMWMRGGADTQYF. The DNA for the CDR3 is TGTGCCAGCATGTGGATGAGGGGTGGCGCAGATACGCAGTATTTT. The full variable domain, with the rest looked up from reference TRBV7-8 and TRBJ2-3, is GAGVSQSPRYKVAKRGQDVALRCDPISGHVSLFWYQQALGQGPEFLTYFQNEAQLDKSGLPSDRFFAERPEGSVSTLKIQRTQQEDSAVYLCASMWMRGGADTQYFGPGTRLTVL.

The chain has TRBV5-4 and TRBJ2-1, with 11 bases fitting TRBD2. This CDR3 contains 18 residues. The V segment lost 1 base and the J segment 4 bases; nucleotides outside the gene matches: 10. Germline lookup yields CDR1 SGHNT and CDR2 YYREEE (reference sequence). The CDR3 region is CASSLTGTSGTTYNEQFF. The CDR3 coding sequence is TGTGCCAGCAGCTTGACGGGGACTAGCGGTACCACATACAATGAGCAGTTCTTC.

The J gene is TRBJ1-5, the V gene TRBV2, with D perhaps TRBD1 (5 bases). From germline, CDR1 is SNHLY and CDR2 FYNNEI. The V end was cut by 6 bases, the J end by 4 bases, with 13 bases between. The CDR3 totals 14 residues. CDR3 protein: CASRAGTMNQPQHF. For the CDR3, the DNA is TGTGCCAGCAGGGCCGGGACTATGAATCAGCCCCAGCATTTT.

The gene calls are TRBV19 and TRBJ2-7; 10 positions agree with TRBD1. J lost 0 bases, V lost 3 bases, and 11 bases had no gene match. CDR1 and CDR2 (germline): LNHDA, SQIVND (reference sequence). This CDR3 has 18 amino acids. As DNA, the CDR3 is TGTGCCAGTAGTATGGGTTTCGGGACAGGGGTTAGCTCCTACGAGCAGTACTTC. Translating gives CASSMGFGTGVSSYEQYF.

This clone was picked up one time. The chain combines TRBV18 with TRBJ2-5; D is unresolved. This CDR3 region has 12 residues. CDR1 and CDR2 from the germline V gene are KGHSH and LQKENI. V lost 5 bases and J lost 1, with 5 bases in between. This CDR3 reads CASSSSQETQYF. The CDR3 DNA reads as TGTGCCAGCTCATCGTCCCAAGAGACCCAGTACTTC.

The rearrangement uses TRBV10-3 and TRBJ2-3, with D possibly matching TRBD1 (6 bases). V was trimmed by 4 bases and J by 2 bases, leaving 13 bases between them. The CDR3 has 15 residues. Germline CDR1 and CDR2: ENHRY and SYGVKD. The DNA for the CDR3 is TGTGCCATCAGTGTGTCGGACAGAAACACAGATACGCAGTATTTT. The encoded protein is CAISVSDRNTDTQYF.

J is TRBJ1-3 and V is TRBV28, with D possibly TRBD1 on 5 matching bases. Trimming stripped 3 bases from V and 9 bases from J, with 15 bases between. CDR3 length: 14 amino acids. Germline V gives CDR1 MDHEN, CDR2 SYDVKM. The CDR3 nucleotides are TGTGCCAGCAGTTTTCGGGACCGCCAGGGCACCATATATTTT. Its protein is CASSFRDRQGTIYF.

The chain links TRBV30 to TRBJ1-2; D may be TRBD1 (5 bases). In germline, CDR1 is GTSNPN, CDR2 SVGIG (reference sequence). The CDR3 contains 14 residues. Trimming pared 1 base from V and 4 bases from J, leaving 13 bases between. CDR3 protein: CAWSAQTASYGYTF. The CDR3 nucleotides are TGTGCCTGGAGTGCACAGACAGCCTCCTATGGCTACACCTTC.

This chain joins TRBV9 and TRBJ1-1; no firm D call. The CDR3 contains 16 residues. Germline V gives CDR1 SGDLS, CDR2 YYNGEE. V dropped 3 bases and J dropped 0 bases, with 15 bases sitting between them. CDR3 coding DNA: TGTGCCAGCAGCGCCATGACCGGGCGAATGAACACTGAAGCTTTCTTT. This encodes CASSAMTGRMNTEAFF.

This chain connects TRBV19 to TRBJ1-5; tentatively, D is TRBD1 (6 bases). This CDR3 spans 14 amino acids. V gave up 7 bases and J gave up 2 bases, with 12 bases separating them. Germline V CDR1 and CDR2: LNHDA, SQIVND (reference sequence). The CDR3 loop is CASKNREGNQPQHF. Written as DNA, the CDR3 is TGTGCCAGTAAAAACAGGGAGGGCAATCAGCCCCAGCATTTT.

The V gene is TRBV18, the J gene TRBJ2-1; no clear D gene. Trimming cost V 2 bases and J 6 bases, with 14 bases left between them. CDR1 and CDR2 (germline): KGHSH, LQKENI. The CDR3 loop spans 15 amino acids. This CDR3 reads CASSPVGAGSNEQFF. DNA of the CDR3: TGTGCCAGCTCACCAGTGGGTGCCGGCTCCAATGAGCAGTTCTTC.

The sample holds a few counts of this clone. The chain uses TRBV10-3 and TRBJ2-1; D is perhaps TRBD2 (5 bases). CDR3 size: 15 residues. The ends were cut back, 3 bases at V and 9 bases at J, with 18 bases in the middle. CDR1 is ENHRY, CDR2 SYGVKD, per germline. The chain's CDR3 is CAISDSEPFGREQFF. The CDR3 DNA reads TGTGCCATCAGTGATAGCGAACCCTTTGGGCGTGAGCAGTTCTTC.

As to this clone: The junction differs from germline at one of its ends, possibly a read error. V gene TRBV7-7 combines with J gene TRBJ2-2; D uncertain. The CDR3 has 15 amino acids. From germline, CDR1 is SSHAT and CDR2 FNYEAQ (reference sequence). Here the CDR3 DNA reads TGTGCTAGCAGCCCATCCGGAACAAACACCGGGGAGCTGTTTTTT. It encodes CASSPSGTNTGELFF.